A single sample gave rise to the 24 T cell receptor beta chains below, sequenced in a study of shared clonotypes between healthy human individuals (dated by TCRdb to about 2020). CD8 naive samples were obtained by positive selection for CCR7 among CD45RO-negative cells, yielding a CD45RA+CCR7+ population from which TemRA cells were excluded. Receptors were amplified or captured by the immunoSEQ multiplex PCR assay. The clones in this table, taken by TCRdb from immuneACCESS, are in-frame only. Not every clone is retained; where verified, under half of the shortfall comes from an unresolved V gene, and the cause of the rest is unknown. This sample has roughly 2.1 million clones in its table, and under 95% of those were observed once. The leading ten clones occupy roughly 1.8% of the sample. The specimen was naive CD8+ T cells from PBMCs. The sample's cell subset or site label, decoded: CD45RA+CCR7+. The source of these receptors is a man between 18 and 29 years old in good health. Some clones in this sample may be carry-over from other donors' samples.

The chain has TRBV2 and TRBJ2-1, with 8 bases identical to TRBD2. V lost 10 bases and J lost 6; bases outside the gene matches: 5. CDR1 is SNHLY and CDR2 is FYNNEI in the germline V gene. This CDR3 comprises 12 residues. Here the CDR3 reads CATQAGANEQFF. CDR3 DNA: TGTGCCACCCAAGCGGGAGCCAATGAGCAGTTCTTC. The full variable domain, rest sourced from reference TRBV2 and TRBJ2-1, is EPEVTQTPSHQVTQMGQEVILRCVPISNHLYFYWYRQILGQKVEFLVSFYNNEISEKSEIFDDQFSVERPDGSNFTLKIRSTKLEDSAMYFCATQAGANEQFFGPGTRLTVL.

As for this clone: Other DNA sequences in this specimen translate into the identical CDR3. The chain joins TRBV27 to TRBJ2-5; D is uncertain. There are 14 residues in the CDR3. From germline, CDR1 is MNHEY and CDR2 SMNVEV (reference sequence). The V end lost 5 bases, the J end lost 0 bases, and 10 bases lay between the germline ends. The CDR3: CASSPLRDQETQYF. The DNA for the CDR3 is TGTGCCAGCAGTCCTCTCCGGGACCAAGAGACCCAGTACTTC.

The chain uses TRBV27 and TRBJ2-2; unclear D gene. V dropped 5 bases and J dropped 2 bases, with 9 bases sitting between them. This CDR3 has 14 amino acids. CDR1 is MNHEY and CDR2 is SMNVEV in the germline V gene (reference sequence). The CDR3 nucleotides read TGTGCCAGCAGTCCCCATAGCAACACCGGGGAGCTGTTTTTT. Amino acids: CASSPHSNTGELFF.

V usage is TRBV14 and J usage is TRBJ2-3, with D uncertain. The CDR3 covers 13 residues. Germline V gene sequence: CDR1 SGHDN, CDR2 FVKESK. Trimming removed 1 base from V and 6 bases from J, with 8 bases in between. This CDR3 is CASSQVFRDTQYF. CDR3 sequence (DNA): TGTGCCAGCAGCCAAGTGTTTCGGGATACGCAGTATTTT.

The rearrangement joins TRBV29-1 to TRBJ1-2; D not certain. The germline gives CDR1 SQVTM, CDR2 ANQGSEA. V lost 3 bases and J lost 2, with 10 bases in between. The CDR3 is 13 residues long. The DNA of the CDR3 is TGCAGCGTTGATACAGTCCCCAACTATGGCTACACCTTC. Protein sequence: CSVDTVPNYGYTF.

The chain combines TRBV9 with TRBJ1-4; a possible D gene is TRBD1 (5 bases). In germline, CDR1 is SGDLS, CDR2 YYNGEE. V lost 4 bases and J 4 bases, leaving 11 bases between the germline ends. The CDR3 loop spans 14 amino acids. The CDR3 sequence is CASSPRQNNEKLFF. CDR3 in DNA: TGTGCCAGCAGCCCCCGACAGAATAATGAAAAACTGTTTTTT.

The chain employs TRBV28 and TRBJ2-3; 10 nucleotides match TRBD2. The CDR3 has 14 amino acids. V was clipped by 7 bases and J by 6 bases; unmatched bases: 7. Germline CDR1 MDHEN, CDR2 SYDVKM. CDR3 amino acids: CASTSGRARDTQYF. The DNA for the CDR3 is TGTGCCAGCACAAGCGGGAGGGCCCGGGATACGCAGTATTTT.

The gene calls are TRBV5-8 and TRBJ1-2; 7 bases map to TRBD1. Germline V gene lookup returns CDR1 SGHTS and CDR2 YDEGEE. V shed 1 base and J 3 bases; nucleotides not matched to a gene: 0. The CDR3 runs to 13 residues. The CDR3 protein is CASSLTGDYGYTF. The CDR3 DNA reads TGTGCCAGCAGCTTGACAGGGGACTATGGCTACACCTTC.

The genes are TRBV6-1 and TRBJ1-5; D uncertain. Germline CDR1 MNHNS, CDR2 SASEGT. The CDR3 runs 14 residues. V lost 2 bases, J lost 1 base, and 6 bases lay in between. In DNA form, the CDR3 reads TGTGCCAGCAGTGAAATTCTCAGCAATCAGCCCCAGCATTTT. Its protein product is CASSEILSNQPQHF.

The sample holds one count of this clone. The chain carries TRBV5-1 and TRBJ2-5; D unclear. CDR1 is SGHRS, CDR2 YFSETQ, per germline. V was trimmed by 2 bases and J by 5 bases, leaving 16 bases between them. This CDR3 is 15 amino acids long. The CDR3 nucleotides read TGCGCCAGCAGCTTTGACGGCCTCGGCTGGGAGACCCAGTACTTC. It codes for CASSFDGLGWETQYF. Supplemented by reference TRBV5-1 and TRBJ2-5, the full variable domain reads KAGVTQTPRYLIKTRGQQVTLSCSPISGHRSVSWYQQTPGQGLQFLFEYFSETQRNKGNFPGRFSGRQFSNSRSEMNVSTLELGDSALYLCASSFDGLGWETQYFGPGTRLLVL.

The genes are TRBV5-1 and TRBJ2-7; 8 positions match TRBD1. The CDR3 has 16 residues. CDR1 is SGHRS and CDR2 is YFSETQ in the germline V gene. The V segment lost 5 bases and the J segment 4 bases; nucleotides outside the gene matches: 14. The CDR3 sequence is CASRGSSSTGAYEQYF. In DNA, the CDR3 is TGCGCCAGCAGGGGTTCTTCATCGACAGGGGCATACGAGCAGTACTTC.

The chain combines TRBV7-8 with TRBJ1-1, with D perhaps TRBD1 (5 bases). The CDR3 contains 15 residues. Germline V gene data show CDR1 as SGHVS and CDR2 as FQNEAQ. Trimming left V 5 bases short and J 6 bases short, with 19 bases between. The CDR3 loop reads CASSRFGGGSAEAFF. The CDR3, as DNA: TGTGCCAGCAGCCGCTTTGGGGGGGGAAGTGCTGAAGCTTTCTTT.

To note about this clone: The sample holds other DNA sequences that translate to the same CDR3. The CDR3 region is CASSVAGTGKLFF. CDR3 nucleotides: TGTGCCAGCAGCGTAGCTGGCACAGGAAAACTGTTTTTT. The chain links TRBV9 to TRBJ1-4, with a possible D match to TRBD1 (5 bases). Germline lookup yields CDR1 SGDLS and CDR2 YYNGEE. Trimming shortened V by 0 bases and J by 10 bases, and 10 bases separated the two germline ends. The CDR3 extends over 13 amino acids.

The rearrangement links TRBV19 to TRBJ1-2, with D tentatively TRBD1 (6 bases). The CDR3 extends over 13 amino acids. The germline CDR1 and CDR2 sequences are LNHDA and SQIVND (reference sequence). V lost 5 bases and J 3 bases, leaving 10 bases between the germline ends. CDR3 in amino acids: CASSLPGDYGYTF. CDR3 nucleotide sequence: TGTGCCAGTAGTCTCCCAGGGGACTATGGCTACACCTTC.

A word on this clone: The sample carries other DNA sequences with the same CDR3. The chain links TRBV5-1 to TRBJ2-7; D remains ambiguous. Germline V lookup: CDR1 SGHRS, CDR2 YFSETQ. V gave up 1 base and J gave up 5 bases, with 7 bases separating them. This CDR3 is built from 12 residues. CDR3 bases: TGCGCCAGCAGCTTGTTTGCTCACGAGCAGTACTTC. Its translation: CASSLFAHEQYF.

The V and J genes are TRBV7-6 and TRBJ1-1; D not certain. This CDR3 has 13 residues. Germline V gene data show CDR1 as SGHVS and CDR2 as FNYEAQ. V gave up 0 bases and J gave up 8 bases, with 10 bases separating them. DNA of the CDR3: TGTGCCAGCAGCTTAGCTATGGTTTCCGAAGCTTTCTTT. This translates into CASSLAMVSEAFF. Based on the CDR3 plus reference TRBV7-6 and TRBJ1-1, the full variable domain is GAGVSQSPRYKVTKRGQDVALRCDPISGHVSLYWYRQALGQGPEFLTYFNYEAQQDKSGLPNDRFSAERPEGSISTLTIQRTEQRDSAMYRCASSLAMVSEAFFGQGTRLTVV.

The chain combines TRBV29-1 with TRBJ2-1; TRBD1 might be the D (6 bases). Germline values: CDR1 SQVTM, CDR2 ANQGSEA. V was clipped by 4 bases and J by 1 base, with 20 bases between them. The CDR3 has 17 amino acids. The CDR3 DNA is TGCAGCGTTGTTTGGGGAATAGGGGGAGTTTCCTACAATGAGCAGTTCTTC. This encodes CSVVWGIGGVSYNEQFF.

The rearrangement links TRBV28 to TRBJ1-5; the D gene is possibly TRBD1 (6 bases). CDR1 is MDHEN, CDR2 SYDVKM, per germline. V lost 8 bases, J lost 2 bases, and 13 bases lay in between. The CDR3 contains 14 residues. CDR3: CASRGGAGNQPQHF. The CDR3 region has the DNA TGTGCCAGCCGGGGGGGGGCCGGCAATCAGCCCCAGCATTTT.

The chain employs TRBV7-9 and TRBJ2-3; D remains ambiguous. The CDR3 totals 15 residues. Trimming removed 0 bases at V and 4 bases at J, with 11 bases between. Germline values: CDR1 SEHNR, CDR2 FQNEAQ (reference sequence). The CDR3 sequence: CASSLALLGSDTQYF. The CDR3 DNA follows: TGTGCCAGCAGCTTAGCGCTTCTAGGGTCAGATACGCAGTATTTT.

J is TRBJ2-3 and V is TRBV2; D may be TRBD1 (5 bases). V dropped 7 bases and J dropped 2 bases, with 16 bases sitting between them. Germline V CDR1 and CDR2: SNHLY, FYNNEI. This CDR3 is built from 15 residues. The CDR3 DNA reads TGTGCCAGCACCCCCAAGACAGCTTACACAGATACGCAGTATTTT. It codes for CASTPKTAYTDTQYF.

V usage is TRBV4-1 and J usage is TRBJ1-1; D uncertain. This CDR3 region has 13 residues. The germline gives CDR1 MGHRA, CDR2 YSYEKL. Trimming stripped 4 bases from V and 4 bases from J, with 10 bases between. The CDR3 DNA reads TGCGCCAGCAGCCCCCAGGTGAGCACTGAAGCTTTCTTT. This translates into CASSPQVSTEAFF.

This rearrangement joins TRBV9 to TRBJ2-2; possible D gene TRBD2, 6 bases. CDR3 size: 18 residues. Germline lookup yields CDR1 SGDLS and CDR2 YYNGEE. Trimming took off 4 bases at V and 0 bases at J, with 19 bases between the two ends. The CDR3 region has the DNA TGTGCCAGCAGCCCCTGGGGGAGGAAAACTACGAACACCGGGGAGCTGTTTTTT. This translates into CASSPWGRKTTNTGELFF.

V gene TRBV13 combines with J gene TRBJ2-7, with D perhaps given as TRBD1 or TRBD2 (5 bases each). V gave up 5 bases and J gave up 9 bases, with 20 bases separating them. This CDR3 is built from 14 residues. In germline, CDR1 is PRHDT, CDR2 FYEKMQ (reference sequence). The CDR3 loop reads CASSERGWAEAQYF. The DNA of the CDR3 is TGTGCCAGCAGCGAAAGGGGCTGGGCGGAGGCGCAGTACTTC.

The chain uses TRBV9 and TRBJ1-1, with D possibly TRBD1 on 6 matching bases. The CDR3 length is 15 residues. Per germline, CDR1 SGDLS and CDR2 YYNGEE. Trimming stripped 3 bases from V and 3 bases from J, with 15 bases between. The CDR3 nucleotides are TGTGCCAGCAGCGGGCAGGGGATTAAGGACACTGAAGCTTTCTTT. Residues: CASSGQGIKDTEAFF. Combining the CDR3 with reference TRBV9 and TRBJ1-1 gives the whole variable domain DSGVTQTPKHLITATGQRVTLRCSPRSGDLSVYWYQQSLDQGLQFLIQYYNGEERAKGNILERFSAQQFPDLHSELNLSSLELGDSALYFCASSGQGIKDTEAFFGQGTRLTVV.